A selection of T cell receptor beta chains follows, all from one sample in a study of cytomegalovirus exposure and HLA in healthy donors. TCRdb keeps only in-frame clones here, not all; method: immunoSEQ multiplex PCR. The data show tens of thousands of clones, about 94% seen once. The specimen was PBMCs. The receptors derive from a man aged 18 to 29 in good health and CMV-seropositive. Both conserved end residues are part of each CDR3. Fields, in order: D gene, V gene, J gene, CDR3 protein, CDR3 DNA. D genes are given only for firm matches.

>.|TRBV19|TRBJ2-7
CASSGGTAKWF
TGTGCCAGTAGTGGCGGGACAGCTAAGTGGTTC
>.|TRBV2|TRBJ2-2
CASRGRTGTGELFF
TGTGCCAGCAGGGGCCGCACGGGGACCGGGGAGCTGTTTTTT
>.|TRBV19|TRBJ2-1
CASRPGQRMSEQFF
TGTGCCTCGAGACCGGGACAACGAATGAGTGAGCAGTTCTTC
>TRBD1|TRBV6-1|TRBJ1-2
CASKYDRVYGYTF
TGTGCCAGCAAATACGACAGGGTCTATGGCTACACCTTC
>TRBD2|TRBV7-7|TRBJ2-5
CASSLSGRGETQYF
TGTGCCAGCAGCTTATCAGGGCGGGGGGAGACCCAGTACTTC
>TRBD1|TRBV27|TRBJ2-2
CASSTRQGALTGELFF
TGTGCCAGCAGTACCCGACAGGGGGCCCTCACCGGGGAGCTGTTTTTT
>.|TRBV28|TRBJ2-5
CASSSPGTGGVYGLAGKETQYF
TGTGCCAGCAGTTCGCCCGGGACAGGGGGAGTTTATGGACTAGCGGGAAAAGAGACCCAGTACTTC
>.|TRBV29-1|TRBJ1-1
CSVAGPEAFF
TGCAGCGTCGCGGGCCCTGAAGCTTTCTTT
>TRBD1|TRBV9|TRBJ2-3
CASSAGTGITDTQYF
TGTGCCAGCAGTGCCGGGACAGGGATCACAGATACGCAGTATTTT
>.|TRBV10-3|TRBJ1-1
CAITQGNEAFF
TGTGCCATCACACAGGGAAATGAAGCTTTCTTT
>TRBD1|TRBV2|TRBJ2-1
CASRTGQGADEQFF
TGTGCCAGCAGGACCGGACAGGGGGCGGATGAGCAGTTCTTC
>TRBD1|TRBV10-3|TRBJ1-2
CAIHARDRGYGYTF
TGTGCCATTCACGCGAGGGACAGGGGGTATGGCTACACCTTC
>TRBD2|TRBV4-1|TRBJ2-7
CASSRLSSGRNYEQYF
TGCGCCAGCAGCCGACTTTCTAGCGGGAGGAACTACGAGCAGTACTTC
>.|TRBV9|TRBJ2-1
CASSPDNEQFF
TGTGCCAGCAGCCCAGACAATGAGCAGTTCTTC
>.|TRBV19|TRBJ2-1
CASSIGARHEQFF
TGTGCCAGTAGTATAGGCGCACGCCATGAGCAGTTCTTC
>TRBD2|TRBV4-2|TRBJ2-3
CASSQEAGRITDTQYF
TGTGCCAGCAGCCAGGAAGCGGGGAGGATCACAGATACGCAGTATTTT
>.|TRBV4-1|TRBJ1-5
CASSQEGRRGWQPQHF
TGCGCCAGCAGCCAAGAGGGGCGCAGGGGTTGGCAGCCCCAGCATTTT
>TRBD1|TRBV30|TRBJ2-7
CAWSVGPGGVYEQYF
TGTGCCTGGAGTGTAGGGCCAGGGGGCGTTTACGAGCAGTACTTC
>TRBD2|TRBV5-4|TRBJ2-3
CASRLGGLAGDPMQF
TGTGCCAGCAGGCTGGGGGGACTAGCGGGAGACCCAATGCAATTT
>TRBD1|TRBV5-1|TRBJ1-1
CASSSRTGLNTEAFF
TGCGCCAGCAGCTCAAGGACAGGGTTGAACACTGAAGCTTTCTTT
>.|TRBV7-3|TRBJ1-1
CASSLRPGGNTEAFF
TGTGCCAGCAGCTTACGGCCAGGAGGGAACACTGAAGCTTTCTTT